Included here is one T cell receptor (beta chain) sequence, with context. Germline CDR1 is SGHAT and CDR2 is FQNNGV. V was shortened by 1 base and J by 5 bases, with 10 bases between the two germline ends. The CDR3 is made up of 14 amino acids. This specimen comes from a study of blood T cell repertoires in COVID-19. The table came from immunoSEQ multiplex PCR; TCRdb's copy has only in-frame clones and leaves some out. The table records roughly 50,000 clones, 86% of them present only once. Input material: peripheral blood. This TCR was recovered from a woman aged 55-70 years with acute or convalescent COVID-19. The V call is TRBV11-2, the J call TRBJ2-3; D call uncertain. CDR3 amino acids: CASSLVTELDTQYF. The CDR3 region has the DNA TGTGCCAGCAGCTTAGTAACGGAGTTAGATACGCAGTATTTT.